The 16 T cell receptor beta chains below come from one sample, sequenced in a study of T cells in Graves' hyperthyroidism and ophthalmopathy. RNA transcripts served as the template for amplifying TCR beta CDR3 regions. The HTBI primer set was used in a first-round RT-PCR of the TCR CDR3. TCRdb itself ran the multiplex PCR reads through MiXCR, one entry per CDR3 protein. The sample shows roughly 500,000 distinct CDR3 sequences, 11% to 15% of them seen only once. Input material: blood. These TCRs come from a woman in her 30s with Graves' hyperthyroidism that later progressed to Graves' ophthalmopathy.

This clonotype was recorded at least ten times. This chain joins TRBV10-3 and TRBJ2-7; 10 nucleotides line up with TRBD2. The CDR3 extends over 13 amino acids. V lost 10 bases to trimming and J lost 6 bases; unmatched junction nucleotides: 9. The germline V gene has CDR1 ENHRY and CDR2 SYGVKD. CDR3: CATEAGGRGEQYF. The DNA for the CDR3 is TGTGCCACTGAAGCGGGAGGGCGGGGCGAGCAGTACTTC.

This clonotype has only a few counts. The V gene is TRBV19, the J gene TRBJ1-5, with D hard to call. The CDR3 extends over 14 amino acids. CDR1 and CDR2 (germline): LNHDA, SQIVND (reference sequence). Trimming pared 3 bases from V and 6 bases from J, leaving 12 bases between. The CDR3 spells CASSIPVEGQPQHF. CDR3 nucleotide sequence: TGTGCCAGTAGTATCCCCGTTGAAGGTCAGCCCCAGCATTTT. The full variable domain, with the rest looked up from reference TRBV19 and TRBJ1-5, is DGGITQSPKYLFRKEGQNVTLSCEQNLNHDAMYWYRQDPGQGLRLIYYSQIVNDFQKGDIAEGYSVSREKKESFPLTVTSAQKNPTAFYLCASSIPVEGQPQHFGDGTRLSIL.

This clonotype was observed many times. The chain links TRBV7-8 to TRBJ2-2; a weak D match, TRBD2 (6 bases). The ends were cut back, 8 bases at V and 1 base at J, with 17 bases in the middle. The CDR3 covers 16 residues. Germline V gene sequence: CDR1 SGHVS, CDR2 FQNEAQ. CDR3 in amino acids: CASRPLSSGNTGELFF. CDR3 DNA: TGTGCCAGCCGCCCCCTTAGTAGCGGGAACACCGGGGAGCTGTTTTTT.

The table lists this clonotype with a few counts. The rearrangement uses TRBV10-3 and TRBJ2-2; 8 positions agree with TRBD1. The CDR3 loop spans 14 amino acids. Looked up from germline, CDR1 is ENHRY and CDR2 is SYGVKD. V was clipped by 4 bases and J by 4 bases; unmatched bases: 2. The CDR3 coding sequence is TGTGCCATCAGTGGGACAGGGCTCACCGGGGAGCTGTTTTTT. Protein: CAISGTGLTGELFF.

The chain carries TRBV30 and TRBJ2-1; the D is unclear. The DNA matches TRBJ2-7 better at its end, which makes the J call doubtful. The CDR3 is 12 residues long. The germline V gene encodes CDR1 GTSNPN and CDR2 SVGIG (reference sequence). CDR3 sequence: CAWEDPLKEQYF. DNA of the CDR3: TGTGCCTGGGAGGACCCCCTCAAGGAGCAGTACTTC.

V is TRBV20-1 and J is TRBJ1-5; D might be TRBD1 (6 bases). The CDR3 runs 18 residues. Germline V gives CDR1 DFQATT, CDR2 SNEGSKA (reference sequence). Trimming took off 1 base at V and 0 bases at J, with 19 bases between the two ends. The CDR3 spells CSARGSTGTPNSNQPQHF. The CDR3 DNA reads TGCAGTGCTAGAGGTTCCACCGGGACACCCAATAGCAATCAGCCCCAGCATTTT.

This clonotype was seen repeatedly, ten times or more. The V and J genes are TRBV28 and TRBJ2-3; weak D call: TRBD1 (7 bases). Germline-derived CDR1 and CDR2 are MDHEN and SYDVKM. The CDR3 is 13 residues long. V shed 5 bases and J shed 6 bases, with 12 bases lying between them. CDR3 sequence reads: CASSIQGTDTQYF. The CDR3 coding sequence is TGTGCCAGCAGTATACAGGGGACTGATACGCAGTATTTT.

This clonotype was detected a few times. Germline and junction disagree at one end, which may indicate a read error. This sequence joins TRBV4-3 and TRBJ2-1; 11 positions match TRBD2. This CDR3 comprises 16 residues. Germline V gene lookup returns CDR1 LGHNA and CDR2 YSLEER. CDR3 DNA: TGCGCCAACAGCCGATACTCTAGCGGGGGGAGGGATGAGCAGTTCTTC. Translated, it gives CANSRYSSGGRDEQFF.

This clonotype appeared many times. The gene calls are TRBV3-1 and TRBJ1-2, with D possibly being TRBD1 (5 bases). V was clipped by 2 bases and J by 8 bases, with 18 bases between them. This CDR3 is built from 15 residues. Germline V gene lookup returns CDR1 LGHDT and CDR2 YNNKEL (reference sequence). The CDR3 protein is CASSQMAGPRLGYTF. DNA for the CDR3: TGTGCCAGCAGCCAAATGGCAGGGCCTCGGTTGGGCTACACCTTC.

This rearrangement joins TRBV5-1 to TRBJ2-7; 8 bases fit TRBD1. CDR1 is SGHRS, CDR2 YFSETQ, per germline. The CDR3 is 14 residues long. The J segment lost 6 bases and the V segment lost 4 bases, leaving 9 bases of the junction unmatched. The CDR3 region has the DNA TGCGCCAGCAGCCCGGGACAGGAGGCAACCGAGCAGTACTTC. It yields the protein CASSPGQEATEQYF.

This chain joins TRBV28 and TRBJ2-7; D possibly corresponds to TRBD2 (6 bases). From germline, CDR1 is MDHEN and CDR2 SYDVKM. V lost 7 bases to trimming and J lost 1 base, with 17 bases between them. The CDR3 is 15 amino acids. The CDR3 loop reads CASKGFGDLSYEQYF. The CDR3, as DNA: TGTGCCAGCAAGGGGTTCGGGGACTTATCCTACGAGCAGTACTTC. Supplemented by reference TRBV28 and TRBJ2-7, the full variable domain reads DVKVTQSSRYLVKRTGEKVFLECVQDMDHENMFWYRQDPGLGLRLIYFSYDVKMKEKGDIPEGYSVSREKKERFSLILESASTNQTSMYLCASKGFGDLSYEQYFGPGTRLTVT.

This clonotype was found many times. V is TRBV12-3 or TRBV12-4 and J is TRBJ2-7, with 7 bases fitting TRBD1. V dropped 6 bases and J dropped 2; count of bases not matched to a gene: 7. The CDR3 loop spans 14 amino acids. CDR3 bases: TGTGCCAGCAGGTCCGGGACAGAGACCTACGAGCAGTACTTC. Protein: CASRSGTETYEQYF.

This clonotype came up a few times. V and J are TRBV28 and TRBJ1-1; D is perhaps TRBD1 (6 bases). CDR1 is MDHEN, CDR2 SYDVKM, per germline. Trimming left V 2 bases short and J 7 bases short, with 8 bases between. The CDR3 has 12 residues. The DNA of the CDR3 is TGTGCCAGCAGTTTAAAGGGGGGTGAAGCTTTCTTT. This sequence encodes CASSLKGGEAFF.

This rearrangement joins TRBV5-1 to TRBJ1-3; possible D gene TRBD1, 6 bases. Germline V lookup: CDR1 SGHRS, CDR2 YFSETQ. Between the trimmed V and J ends, which lost 3 bases and 4 bases, there was a span of 11 bases. The CDR3 is 14 amino acids. This chain's CDR3 is CASSSGTPGNTIYF. The CDR3 bases are TGCGCCAGCAGCTCAGGGACACCCGGAAACACCATATATTTT.

This clonotype showed up many times. The V and J genes are TRBV6-1 and TRBJ1-3; the D is unclear. Per the germline V gene, CDR1 is MNHNS and CDR2 is SASEGT. Trimming cost V 6 bases and J 4 bases, with 13 bases left between them. This CDR3 has 14 residues. The CDR3 bases are TGTGCCAGCAGCTCAGGCGTTAACGGAAACACCATATATTTT. It specifies CASSSGVNGNTIYF.

This clonotype was detected only a few times. This chain links TRBV7-3 with TRBJ2-3; 8 nucleotides align to TRBD1. V gave up 4 bases and J gave up 3 bases; unmatched junction bases: 15. Germline CDR1 reads SGHTA; CDR2 reads FQGTGA. This CDR3 has 18 amino acids. This CDR3 is CASSWLPGQGIFTDTQYF. The CDR3 DNA follows: TGTGCCAGCAGCTGGCTCCCCGGACAGGGCATTTTTACAGATACGCAGTATTTT. Full variable domain (missing parts from reference TRBV7-3 and TRBJ2-3): GAGVSQTPSNKVTEKGKYVELRCDPISGHTALYWYRQSLGQGPEFLIYFQGTGAADDSGLPNDRFFAVRPEGSVSTLKIQRTERGDSAVYLCASSWLPGQGIFTDTQYFGPGTRLTVL.